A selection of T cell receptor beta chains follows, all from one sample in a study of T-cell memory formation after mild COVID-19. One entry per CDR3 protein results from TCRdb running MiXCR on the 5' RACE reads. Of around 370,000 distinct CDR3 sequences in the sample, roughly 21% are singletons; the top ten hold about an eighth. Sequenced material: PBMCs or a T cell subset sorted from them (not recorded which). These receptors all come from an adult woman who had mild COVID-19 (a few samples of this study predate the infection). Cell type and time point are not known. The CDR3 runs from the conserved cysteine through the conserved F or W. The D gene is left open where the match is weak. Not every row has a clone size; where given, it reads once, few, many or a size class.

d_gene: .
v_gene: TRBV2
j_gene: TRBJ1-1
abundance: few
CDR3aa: CASARGTPWNTEAFF
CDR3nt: TGTGCCAGCGCCAGGGGCACCCCTTGGAACACTGAAGCTTTCTTT

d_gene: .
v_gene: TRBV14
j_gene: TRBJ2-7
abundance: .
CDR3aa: CASSQGRELTAYEQYF
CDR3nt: TGTGCCAGCAGCCAAGGGCGGGAACTTACAGCCTACGAGCAGTACTTC

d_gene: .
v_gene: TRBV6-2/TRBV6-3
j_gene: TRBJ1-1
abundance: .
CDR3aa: CASSYSVMNTEAFF
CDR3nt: TGTGCCAGCAGTTACAGCGTAATGAACACTGAAGCTTTCTTT

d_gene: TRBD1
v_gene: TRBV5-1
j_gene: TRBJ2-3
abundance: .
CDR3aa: CASKRDRGTDTQYF
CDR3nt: TGCGCCAGCAAACGGGACAGGGGGACAGATACGCAGTATTTT

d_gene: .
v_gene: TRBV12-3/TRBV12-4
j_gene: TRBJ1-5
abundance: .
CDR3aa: CASGTGAGQPQHF
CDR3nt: TGTGCCAGCGGCACGGGGGCTGGACAGCCCCAGCATTTT

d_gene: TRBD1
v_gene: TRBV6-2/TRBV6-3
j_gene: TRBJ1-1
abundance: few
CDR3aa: CASIPRQGGYTEAFF
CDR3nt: TGTGCCAGCATACCTCGACAGGGAGGTTACACTGAAGCTTTCTTT

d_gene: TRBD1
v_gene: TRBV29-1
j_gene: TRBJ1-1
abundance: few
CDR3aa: CSVEGTGGEWYTEAFF
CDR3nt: TGCAGCGTTGAGGGGACAGGGGGCGAGTGGTACACTGAAGCTTTCTTT

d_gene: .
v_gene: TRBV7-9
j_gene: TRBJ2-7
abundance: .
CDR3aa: CASSLAGIYEQYF
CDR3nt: TGTGCCAGCAGCTTGGCGGGGATCTACGAGCAGTACTTC

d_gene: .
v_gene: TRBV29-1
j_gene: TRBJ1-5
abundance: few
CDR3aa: CSVVENLRGNQPQHF
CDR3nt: TGCAGCGTTGTTGAGAATCTGAGAGGCAATCAGCCCCAGCATTTT

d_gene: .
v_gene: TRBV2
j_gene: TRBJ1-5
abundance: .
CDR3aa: CASSDPGPNQPQHF
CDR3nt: TGTGCCAGCAGTGACCCGGGCCCCAATCAGCCCCAGCATTTT

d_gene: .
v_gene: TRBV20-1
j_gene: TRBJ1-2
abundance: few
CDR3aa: CSAEERGLVSYTF
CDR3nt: TGCAGTGCTGAAGAACGGGGCCTGGTGAGCTACACCTTC

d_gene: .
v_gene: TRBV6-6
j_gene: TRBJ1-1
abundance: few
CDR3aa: CASSQIMNTEAFF
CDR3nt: TGTGCCAGCAGCCAGATCATGAACACTGAAGCTTTCTTT

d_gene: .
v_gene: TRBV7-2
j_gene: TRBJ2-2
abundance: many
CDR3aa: CASSPRVAAGELFF
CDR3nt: TGTGCCAGCAGCCCCAGAGTAGCCGCCGGGGAGCTGTTTTTT

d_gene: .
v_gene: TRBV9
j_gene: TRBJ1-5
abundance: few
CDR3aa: CASSVGSTSNQPQHF
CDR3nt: TGTGCCAGCAGCGTAGGATCAACAAGCAATCAGCCCCAGCATTTT

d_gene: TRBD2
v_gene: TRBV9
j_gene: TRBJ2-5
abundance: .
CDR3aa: CASSGTSEYQETQYF
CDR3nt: TGTGCCAGCAGCGGAACTAGCGAGTACCAAGAGACCCAGTACTTC

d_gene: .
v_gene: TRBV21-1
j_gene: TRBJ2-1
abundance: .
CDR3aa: CASSSGQGPLRNEQFF
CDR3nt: TGTGCCAGCAGCAGCGGGCAGGGACCACTCCGCAATGAGCAGTTCTTC

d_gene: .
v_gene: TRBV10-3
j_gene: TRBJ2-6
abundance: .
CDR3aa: CAISDWLASISVSGANVLTF
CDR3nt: TGTGCCATCAGTGATTGGCTAGCCTCCATCTCGGTCTCTGGGGCCAACGTCCTGACTTTC

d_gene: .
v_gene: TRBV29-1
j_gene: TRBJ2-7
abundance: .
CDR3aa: CSVEDNRDTTNEQYF
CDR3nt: TGCAGCGTTGAAGATAATAGGGACACCACCAACGAGCAGTACTTC

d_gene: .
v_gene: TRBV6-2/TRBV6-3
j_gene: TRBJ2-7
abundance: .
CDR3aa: CASSYPVAAPSYEQYF
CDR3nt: TGTGCCAGCAGTTACCCTGTAGCGGCTCCGTCCTACGAGCAGTACTTC

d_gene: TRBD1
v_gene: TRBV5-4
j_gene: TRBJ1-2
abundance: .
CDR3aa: CASSRDRGWGYTF
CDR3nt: TGTGCCAGCAGCCGGGACAGGGGTTGGGGCTACACCTTC

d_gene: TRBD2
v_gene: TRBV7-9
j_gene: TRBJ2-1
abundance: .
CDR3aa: CASSVTLSAGGPYEQFF
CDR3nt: TGTGCCAGCAGCGTCACACTCTCAGCGGGGGGGCCGTATGAGCAGTTCTTC

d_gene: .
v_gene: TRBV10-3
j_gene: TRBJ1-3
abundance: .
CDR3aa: CAIDQGISGNTIYF
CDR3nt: TGTGCCATTGACCAGGGTATCTCTGGAAACACCATATATTTT

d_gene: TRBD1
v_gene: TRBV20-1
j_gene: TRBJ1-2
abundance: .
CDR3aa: CSATISTGARVTNGYTF
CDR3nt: TGCAGTGCGACGATCTCGACAGGGGCGAGAGTAACTAATGGCTACACCTTC

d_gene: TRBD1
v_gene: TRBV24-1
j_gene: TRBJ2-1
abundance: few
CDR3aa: CATSDFRDRVDEQFF
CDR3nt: TGTGCCACCAGTGATTTTAGGGACAGGGTCGATGAGCAGTTCTTC

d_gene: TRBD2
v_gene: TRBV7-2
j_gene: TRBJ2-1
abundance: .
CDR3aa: CASSRSPGTSSYNEQFF
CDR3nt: TGTGCCAGCAGCCGGAGCCCAGGGACTAGCTCCTACAATGAGCAGTTCTTC

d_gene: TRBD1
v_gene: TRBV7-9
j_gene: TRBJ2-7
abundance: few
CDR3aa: CASSLEEGPGGHSSYEQYF
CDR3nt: TGTGCCAGCAGCTTAGAAGAAGGGCCAGGGGGCCACAGCTCCTACGAGCAGTACTTC

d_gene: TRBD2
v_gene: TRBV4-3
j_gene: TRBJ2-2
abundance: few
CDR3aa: CASSQGEGTNGELFF
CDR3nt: TGCGCCAGCAGCCAAGGGGAGGGGACGAACGGGGAGCTGTTTTTT

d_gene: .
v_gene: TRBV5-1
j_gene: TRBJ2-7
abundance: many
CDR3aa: CASSSYSHKGNSYEQYF
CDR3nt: TGCGCCAGCAGCTCCTACAGCCACAAGGGGAACTCCTACGAGCAGTACTTC

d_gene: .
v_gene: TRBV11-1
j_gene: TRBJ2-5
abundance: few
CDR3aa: CASSSRGEETQYF
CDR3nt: TGTGCCAGCAGCTCGAGGGGTGAGGAGACCCAGTACTTC

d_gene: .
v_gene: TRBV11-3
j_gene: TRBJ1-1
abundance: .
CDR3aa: CASSHRRVGNTEAFF
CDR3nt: TGTGCCAGCAGCCACCGGCGGGTGGGGAACACTGAAGCTTTCTTT

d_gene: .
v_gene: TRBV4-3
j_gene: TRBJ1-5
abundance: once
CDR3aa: CASSQTEGQPQHF
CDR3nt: TGCGCCAGCAGCCAGACAGAGGGTCAGCCCCAGCATTTT

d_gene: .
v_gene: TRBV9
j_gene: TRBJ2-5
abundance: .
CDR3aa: CASSVRSGGREETQYF
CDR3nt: TGTGCCAGCAGCGTAAGGTCTGGGGGCAGAGAAGAGACCCAGTACTTC

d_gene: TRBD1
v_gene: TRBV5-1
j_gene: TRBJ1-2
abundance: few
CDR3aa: CASSVGQGPYGYTF
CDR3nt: TGCGCCAGCAGCGTCGGACAGGGGCCCTATGGCTACACCTTC

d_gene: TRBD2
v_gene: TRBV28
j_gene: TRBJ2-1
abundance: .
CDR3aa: CASHVTGGWSYNEQFF
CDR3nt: TGTGCCAGCCACGTCACGGGGGGTTGGTCCTACAATGAGCAGTTCTTC

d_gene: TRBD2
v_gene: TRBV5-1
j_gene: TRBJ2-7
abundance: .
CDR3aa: CASSPGLAGEIGEQYF
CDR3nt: TGCGCCAGCAGCCCGGGACTAGCGGGAGAAATAGGCGAGCAGTACTTC

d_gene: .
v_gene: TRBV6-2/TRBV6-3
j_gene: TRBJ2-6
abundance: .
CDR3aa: CASSRGGSGANVLTF
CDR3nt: TGTGCCAGCAGTAGAGGGGGATCTGGGGCCAACGTCCTGACTTTC

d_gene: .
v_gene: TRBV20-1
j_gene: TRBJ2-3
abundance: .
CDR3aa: CSARVPSGPSRGTDTQYF
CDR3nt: TGCAGTGCTAGAGTACCCAGCGGACCATCTCGCGGCACAGATACGCAGTATTTT

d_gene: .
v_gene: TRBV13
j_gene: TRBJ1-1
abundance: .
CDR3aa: CASSHDVNTEAFF
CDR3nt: TGTGCCAGCAGCCACGACGTGAACACTGAAGCTTTCTTT

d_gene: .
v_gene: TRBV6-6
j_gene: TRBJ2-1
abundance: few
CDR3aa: CASSFQRDNEQFF
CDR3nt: TGTGCCAGCAGTTTTCAGAGGGACAATGAGCAGTTCTTC

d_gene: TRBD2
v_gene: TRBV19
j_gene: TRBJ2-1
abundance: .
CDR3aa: CASSNPLSGRVNEQFF
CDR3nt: TGTGCCAGTAGCAATCCCCTTAGCGGGAGGGTGAATGAGCAGTTCTTC

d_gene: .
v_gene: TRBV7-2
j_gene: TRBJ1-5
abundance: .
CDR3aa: CASSLGADQPQHF
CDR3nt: TGTGCCAGCAGCTTAGGGGCCGATCAGCCCCAGCATTTT

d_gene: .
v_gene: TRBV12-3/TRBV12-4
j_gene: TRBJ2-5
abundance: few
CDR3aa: CASSLVDNEETQYF
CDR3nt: TGTGCCAGCAGTTTAGTTGACAACGAAGAGACCCAGTACTTC

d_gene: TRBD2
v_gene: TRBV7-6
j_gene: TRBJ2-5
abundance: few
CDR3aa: CASSLGAGVRETQYF
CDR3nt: TGTGCCAGCAGCTTAGGGGCGGGAGTAAGGGAGACCCAGTACTTC

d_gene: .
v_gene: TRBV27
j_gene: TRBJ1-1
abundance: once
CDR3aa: CASSPEPGQRDLNTEAFF
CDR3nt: TGTGCCAGCAGTCCTGAACCGGGACAACGGGACTTGAACACTGAAGCTTTCTTT

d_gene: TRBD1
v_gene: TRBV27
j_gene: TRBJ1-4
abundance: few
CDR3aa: CASGKGQINEKLFF
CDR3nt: TGTGCCAGCGGCAAGGGACAGATTAATGAAAAACTGTTTTTT

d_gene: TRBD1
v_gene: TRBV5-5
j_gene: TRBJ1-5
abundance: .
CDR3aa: CASSFSPLGQNNQPQHF
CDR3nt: TGTGCCAGCAGCTTTTCCCCCTTGGGACAGAACAATCAGCCCCAGCATTTT

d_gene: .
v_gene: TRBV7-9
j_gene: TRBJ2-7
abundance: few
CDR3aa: CASSSTGLGGYEQYF
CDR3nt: TGTGCCAGCAGCTCAACAGGGTTAGGGGGCTACGAGCAGTACTTC

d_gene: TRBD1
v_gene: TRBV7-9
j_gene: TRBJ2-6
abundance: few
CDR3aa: CASSFVGQGNVLTF
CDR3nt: TGTGCCAGCAGCTTTGTGGGACAGGGCAACGTCCTGACTTTC

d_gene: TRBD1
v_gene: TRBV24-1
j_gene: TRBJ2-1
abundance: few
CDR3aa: CATSDIGTASGEQFF
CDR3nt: TGTGCCACCAGTGACATCGGGACAGCCTCGGGTGAGCAGTTCTTC

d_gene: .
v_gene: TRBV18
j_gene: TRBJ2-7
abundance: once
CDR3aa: CASSRLQGHEQYF
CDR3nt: TGTGCCAGCTCACGCCTACAGGGTCACGAGCAGTACTTC

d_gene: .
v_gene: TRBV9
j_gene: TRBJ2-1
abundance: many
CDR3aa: CASSVLAGGRGRGFMVF
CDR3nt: TGTGCCAGCAGCGTACTAGCAGGAGGCCGGGGCAGGGGATTTATGGTCTTC

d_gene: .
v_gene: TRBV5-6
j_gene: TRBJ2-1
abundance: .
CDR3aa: CASSRPGSSYNEQFF
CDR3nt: TGTGCCAGCAGCCGCCCGGGTAGCTCCTACAATGAGCAGTTCTTC

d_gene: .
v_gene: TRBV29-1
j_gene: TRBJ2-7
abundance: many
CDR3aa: CSVSGGGSSYEQYF
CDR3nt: TGCAGCGTTTCCGGGGGCGGAAGCTCCTACGAGCAGTACTTC

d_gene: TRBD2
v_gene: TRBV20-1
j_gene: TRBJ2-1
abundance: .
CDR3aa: CSARIAGAISYNEQFF
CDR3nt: TGCAGTGCTCGAATAGCGGGGGCAATCTCCTACAATGAGCAGTTCTTC

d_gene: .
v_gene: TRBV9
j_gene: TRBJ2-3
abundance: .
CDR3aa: CASSVAGGAGGLADTQYF
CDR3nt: TGTGCCAGCAGCGTAGCTGGGGGGGCAGGGGGCCTGGCAGATACGCAGTATTTT

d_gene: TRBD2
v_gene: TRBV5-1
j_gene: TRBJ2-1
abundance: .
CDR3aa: CASSPGTTMDNEQFF
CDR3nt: TGCGCCAGCAGTCCCGGGACTACCATGGACAATGAGCAGTTCTTC